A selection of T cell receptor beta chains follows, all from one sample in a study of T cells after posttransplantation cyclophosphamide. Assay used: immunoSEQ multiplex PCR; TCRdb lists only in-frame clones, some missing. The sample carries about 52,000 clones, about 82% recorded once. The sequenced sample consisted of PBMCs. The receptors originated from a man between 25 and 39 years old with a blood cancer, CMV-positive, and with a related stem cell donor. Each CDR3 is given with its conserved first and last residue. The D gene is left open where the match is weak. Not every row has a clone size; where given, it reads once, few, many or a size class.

CDR3nt: TGTGCCAGCAGCATCAGGGGTACGGAGACCCAGTACTTC
CDR3aa: CASSIRGTETQYF
len: 13
d_gene: -
v_gene: TRBV6-5
abundance: few
j_gene: TRBJ2-5

CDR3nt: TGTGCTAGTGGTTCCCGAGGGACTGAAGCTTTCTTT
CDR3aa: CASGSRGTEAFF
len: 12
d_gene: -
v_gene: TRBV12-5
abundance: -
j_gene: TRBJ1-1

CDR3nt: TGCAGCGTGGAACAGGGTTCTGAAGCTTTCTTT
CDR3aa: CSVEQGSEAFF
len: 11
d_gene: -
v_gene: TRBV29-1
abundance: -
j_gene: TRBJ1-1

CDR3nt: TGTGCCAGCAGCTTGGGACAGCAAGAGACCCAGTACTTC
CDR3aa: CASSLGQQETQYF
len: 13
d_gene: TRBD1
v_gene: TRBV7-3
abundance: -
j_gene: TRBJ2-5

CDR3nt: TGTGCCAGCAGTTCCCGGGACAGGGGGGGATACGAGCAGTACTTC
CDR3aa: CASSSRDRGGYEQYF
len: 15
d_gene: TRBD1
v_gene: TRBV6-1
abundance: -
j_gene: TRBJ2-7

CDR3nt: TGTGCCAGCAGTTTAAGGAGGGGCACAGATACGCAGTATTTT
CDR3aa: CASSLRRGTDTQYF
len: 14
d_gene: -
v_gene: TRBV27
abundance: -
j_gene: TRBJ2-3

CDR3nt: TGTGCCAGCAGTGACCGAGGGGGCTGGGAAGAAAAACTGTTTTTT
CDR3aa: CASSDRGGWEEKLFF
len: 15
d_gene: TRBD1
v_gene: TRBV25-1
abundance: -
j_gene: TRBJ1-4

CDR3nt: TGTGCCGCCCTAGCGGGCATTACCGGGGAGCTGTTTTTT
CDR3aa: CAALAGITGELFF
len: 13
d_gene: TRBD2
v_gene: TRBV6-1
abundance: -
j_gene: TRBJ2-2

CDR3nt: TGTGCCACCAGCAGACCACGACAGGGGGCGTCCGGGGAGCTGTTTTTT
CDR3aa: CATSRPRQGASGELFF
len: 16
d_gene: TRBD1
v_gene: TRBV15
abundance: -
j_gene: TRBJ2-2

CDR3nt: TGTGCCAGCAGTTTGGTAGGGGGAGTATACGAGCAGTACTTC
CDR3aa: CASSLVGGVYEQYF
len: 14
d_gene: -
v_gene: TRBV27
abundance: -
j_gene: TRBJ2-7

CDR3nt: TGTGCCAGCACTTCCGACAGGGCCTACGAGCAGTACTTC
CDR3aa: CASTSDRAYEQYF
len: 13
d_gene: TRBD1
v_gene: TRBV6-1
abundance: once
j_gene: TRBJ2-7

CDR3nt: TGTGCCAGCAGCTCCCGACAGCAAGAGACCCAGTACTTC
CDR3aa: CASSSRQQETQYF
len: 13
d_gene: -
v_gene: TRBV7-9
abundance: -
j_gene: TRBJ2-5

CDR3nt: TGTGCCAGCAGTGCGGTTCAGGGCCCTAGGACAGATACGCAGTATTTT
CDR3aa: CASSAVQGPRTDTQYF
len: 16
d_gene: -
v_gene: TRBV6-1
abundance: -
j_gene: TRBJ2-3

CDR3nt: TGTGCCAGCAGCTTAGCGAGTTTCCTAGCGGAAGTCTACAATGAGCAGTTCTTC
CDR3aa: CASSLASFLAEVYNEQFF
len: 18
d_gene: TRBD2
v_gene: TRBV7-6
abundance: once
j_gene: TRBJ2-1

CDR3nt: TGTGCCAGCAGTCGTCGGACAGGGCAAAATGAAAAACTGTTTTTT
CDR3aa: CASSRRTGQNEKLFF
len: 15
d_gene: TRBD1
v_gene: TRBV5-6
abundance: few
j_gene: TRBJ1-4

CDR3nt: TGTGCCAGCAGTTCGGGACAGAAACTGTTTTTT
CDR3aa: CASSSGQKLFF
len: 11
d_gene: TRBD1
v_gene: TRBV28
abundance: few
j_gene: TRBJ1-4

CDR3nt: TGTGCCAGCAGCTTAGTGGGCGGGTGGACTAGCGGAAATGAGCAGTTCTTC
CDR3aa: CASSLVGGWTSGNEQFF
len: 17
d_gene: TRBD2
v_gene: TRBV7-8
abundance: few
j_gene: TRBJ2-1

CDR3nt: TGTGCCAGCAGTTACTCCACCGGGGACTACAATGAGCAGTTCTTC
CDR3aa: CASSYSTGDYNEQFF
len: 15
d_gene: -
v_gene: TRBV6-6
abundance: -
j_gene: TRBJ2-1

CDR3nt: TGTGCCATCAGTGTCACAGGGGCCACGAGCTCCTACGAGCAGTACTTC
CDR3aa: CAISVTGATSSYEQYF
len: 16
d_gene: TRBD1
v_gene: TRBV10-3
abundance: -
j_gene: TRBJ2-7

CDR3nt: TGTGCCAGCTCAGTGGGACAGGGGATTTCACCCCTCCACTTT
CDR3aa: CASSVGQGISPLHF
len: 14
d_gene: TRBD1
v_gene: TRBV18
abundance: -
j_gene: TRBJ1-6

CDR3nt: TGTGCCAGCAGAAAGGGACAGGGGTCTGGAAACACCATATATTTT
CDR3aa: CASRKGQGSGNTIYF
len: 15
d_gene: TRBD1
v_gene: TRBV27
abundance: -
j_gene: TRBJ1-3

CDR3nt: TGTGCCAGCAGTCCGGACCAGGGGGGAGCTTTCTTT
CDR3aa: CASSPDQGGAFF
len: 12
d_gene: TRBD1
v_gene: TRBV2
abundance: -
j_gene: TRBJ1-1

CDR3nt: TGTGCCAGCAGGGGGGGACAGGGGGCCGAAAGCTCCTACGAGCAGTACTTC
CDR3aa: CASRGGQGAESSYEQYF
len: 17
d_gene: -
v_gene: TRBV21-1
abundance: -
j_gene: TRBJ2-7

CDR3nt: TGTGCCAGCAGTCCGGGACAGGGGTACGGGCAGTACTTC
CDR3aa: CASSPGQGYGQYF
len: 13
d_gene: TRBD1
v_gene: TRBV6-1
abundance: -
j_gene: TRBJ2-7

CDR3nt: TGTGCCAGCAGCAAGGATGGGGCCTCCTACAATGAGCAGTTCTTC
CDR3aa: CASSKDGASYNEQFF
len: 15
d_gene: -
v_gene: TRBV7-3
abundance: -
j_gene: TRBJ2-1

CDR3nt: TGTGCCAGCAGCTTGGCCGGGACTCTTTTCTCCTACGAGCAGTACTTC
CDR3aa: CASSLAGTLFSYEQYF
len: 16
d_gene: -
v_gene: TRBV5-4
abundance: -
j_gene: TRBJ2-7

CDR3nt: TGTGCCACGGGACAGCGTAATGAAAAACTGTTTTTT
CDR3aa: CATGQRNEKLFF
len: 12
d_gene: TRBD1
v_gene: TRBV19
abundance: -
j_gene: TRBJ1-4

CDR3nt: TGCAGCGTGCCGCCGGGTCCCCAAGAGACCCAGTACTTC
CDR3aa: CSVPPGPQETQYF
len: 13
d_gene: -
v_gene: TRBV29-1
abundance: -
j_gene: TRBJ2-5

CDR3nt: TGTGCCAGCAGCTACTACTCCTACGAGCAGTACTTC
CDR3aa: CASSYYSYEQYF
len: 12
d_gene: -
v_gene: TRBV28
abundance: -
j_gene: TRBJ2-7

CDR3nt: TGTGCCAGCAGCTCGGGACTAGCCTACGAGCAGTACTTC
CDR3aa: CASSSGLAYEQYF
len: 13
d_gene: TRBD2
v_gene: TRBV5-6
abundance: -
j_gene: TRBJ2-7

CDR3nt: TGCAGCGTTGACGAGCCTAATCAGCCCCAGCATTTT
CDR3aa: CSVDEPNQPQHF
len: 12
d_gene: -
v_gene: TRBV29-1
abundance: -
j_gene: TRBJ1-5

CDR3nt: TGTGCCAGCAGCCCCAAGGGACTAGCGGTCAATGAGCAGTTCTTC
CDR3aa: CASSPKGLAVNEQFF
len: 15
d_gene: TRBD2
v_gene: TRBV13
abundance: -
j_gene: TRBJ2-1